This paragraph reports one TCR beta chain. The antigen is unknown. Clones were read by immunoSEQ multiplex PCR, and TCRdb kept only the in-frame ones, dropping some. The table includes roughly 590,000 clones, over 95% detected once. These data come from a study of shared clonotypes between healthy human individuals. Study-level findings and limits: Memory subsets generally showed smaller estimated richness than naive subsets did.

CDR1 SEHNR and CDR2 FQNEAQ come from the germline V gene (reference sequence). The CDR3 runs 14 residues. V was cut by 5 bases and J by 3 bases, with 14 bases left in between. Naivety among CD8 cells was defined by CD45RO negativity and positive CCR7 selection, thereby excluding terminally differentiated effector memory CD45RA+ cells. The chain employs TRBV7-9 and TRBJ2-7; weak D call: TRBD1 (5 bases). The source material was naive CD8+ T cells sorted from blood. The clonotype comes from a woman in her twenties or thirties in good health. The CDR3 region has the DNA TGTGCCAGCAGCCTCGGACATCCCGACTACGAGCAGTACTTC. This translates into CASSLGHPDYEQYF.